The rows below give T cell receptor beta chains drawn from one sample of a study of blood T cells in healthy people across ages. TCRdb called the 5' RACE reads again in MiXCR, with one record for every CDR3 protein. The sample contains about 1.4 million distinct CDR3 sequences, approximately 63% of which appear only once. Input material: blood. The receptors originated from a man between 18 and 29 years old in good health. CDR3s include the opening cysteine and the closing phenylalanine or tryptophan. The D gene is left open where the match is weak. Not every row has a clone size; where given, it reads once, few, many or a size class.

DNA: TGCAGCGTTCAGTGGGATACGCAGTATTTT
CDR3: CSVQWDTQYF
size: .
J: TRBJ2-3
V: TRBV29-1
D: .

DNA: TGCAGTGCGGTCAGGGGTAGCGGGACACCCCTCCACTTT
CDR3: CSAVRGSGTPLHF
size: .
J: TRBJ1-6
V: TRBV20-1
D: .

DNA: TGTGCCAGCAGTTTAGTCTGGAAGAAGAGGGGGCAGGGGGAGCTGTTTTTT
CDR3: CASSLVWKKRGQGELFF
size: once
J: TRBJ2-2
V: TRBV12-3/TRBV12-4
D: TRBD1

DNA: TGTGCCAGCAGCTTGACTACTGGACAGGGAATCTACGAGCAGTACTTC
CDR3: CASSLTTGQGIYEQYF
size: few
J: TRBJ2-7
V: TRBV7-9
D: TRBD1

DNA: TGTGCCAGCAGCCCCTTCGGGTACGAGCGGGGGGTCGATACGCAGTATTTT
CDR3: CASSPFGYERGVDTQYF
size: .
J: TRBJ2-3
V: TRBV5-5
D: TRBD2

DNA: TGTGCCAGCCGCAATGGGCCCCACAATGAGCAGTACTTC
CDR3: CASRNGPHNEQYF
size: .
J: TRBJ2-5
V: TRBV6-5
D: .

DNA: TGTGCCATCAGCCGACCTGGGACAGGGGATTACAATGAGCAGTTCTTC
CDR3: CAISRPGTGDYNEQFF
size: .
J: TRBJ2-1
V: TRBV10-3
D: TRBD1

DNA: TGTGCCAGCAGTACCGGGACTGCTACGGGCGGCTACACCTTC
CDR3: CASSTGTATGGYTF
size: .
J: TRBJ1-2
V: TRBV6-5
D: .

DNA: TGTGCCAGCAGCTTAGAGGACAGGGGGCGCCCGGGTCGCAACACTGAAGCTTTCTTT
CDR3: CASSLEDRGRPGRNTEAFF
size: .
J: TRBJ1-1
V: TRBV7-9
D: TRBD1

DNA: TGCAGTGCTAGAGTCGGAGAAAAACTGTTTTTT
CDR3: CSARVGEKLFF
size: .
J: TRBJ1-4
V: TRBV20-1
D: .

DNA: TGTGCCAGCAGCTTAGAAAACACTCACGAGACCCAGTACTTC
CDR3: CASSLENTHETQYF
size: .
J: TRBJ2-5
V: TRBV11-2
D: .

DNA: TGTGCCACCAGTGATTTGCGACAAAATGAGAACACCGGGGAGCTGTTTTTT
CDR3: CATSDLRQNENTGELFF
size: .
J: TRBJ2-2
V: TRBV24-1
D: .

DNA: TGTGCCAGCAGTTCCACCGAAGAGGGGGACGAGACCCAGTACTTC
CDR3: CASSSTEEGDETQYF
size: .
J: TRBJ2-5
V: TRBV28
D: .

DNA: TGTGCCAGCAGTGCGGAGTATAGTGTCCTACGACCAGATCCCCACTCCGGGCAGTACTTC
CDR3: CASSAEYSVLRPDPHSGQYF
size: .
J: TRBJ2-7
V: TRBV2
D: .

DNA: TGTGCCAGCAGTTACTCGATATTCGGGACAGGGAACTATGGCTACACCTTC
CDR3: CASSYSIFGTGNYGYTF
size: .
J: TRBJ1-2
V: TRBV6-6
D: TRBD1

DNA: TGTGCCAGCAGCCCCGGGTGGGAGAGCTCCTACGAGCAGTACTTC
CDR3: CASSPGWESSYEQYF
size: .
J: TRBJ2-7
V: TRBV6-2/TRBV6-3
D: .

DNA: TGCGCCAGCAGCTTGGCGGCGGGGAACATTCAGTACTTC
CDR3: CASSLAAGNIQYF
size: .
J: TRBJ2-4
V: TRBV5-1
D: .

DNA: TGTGCCAGCAGCCAACAGGGGGGCGAGCAGTTCTTC
CDR3: CASSQQGGEQFF
size: few
J: TRBJ2-1
V: TRBV7-9
D: TRBD1

DNA: TGTGCCAGCAGTCCAACTAGCGGGAGGGCCTATGAGCAGTTCTTC
CDR3: CASSPTSGRAYEQFF
size: .
J: TRBJ2-1
V: TRBV12-3/TRBV12-4
D: TRBD2

DNA: TGTGCCAGCAGCTTGGCGGGACAGGGGAACCCCTACGAGCAGTACTTC
CDR3: CASSLAGQGNPYEQYF
size: .
J: TRBJ2-7
V: TRBV5-6
D: TRBD1

DNA: TGTGCCAGCAGTGAATTGGCTGATTCGGAGGATACGCAGTATTTT
CDR3: CASSELADSEDTQYF
size: .
J: TRBJ2-3
V: TRBV25-1
D: .

DNA: TGCGCCAGCAGCAATACAGGGGAAGGACTCTACACTGAAGCTTTCTTT
CDR3: CASSNTGEGLYTEAFF
size: .
J: TRBJ1-1
V: TRBV4-1
D: TRBD1

DNA: TGTGCCAGCAGTTTAGCAGGGATTCGCAATCAGCCCCAGCATTTT
CDR3: CASSLAGIRNQPQHF
size: .
J: TRBJ1-5
V: TRBV27
D: .

DNA: TGCAGTGCCTCCCCGACTAGTCAAGAGACCCAGTACTTC
CDR3: CSASPTSQETQYF
size: .
J: TRBJ2-5
V: TRBV20-1
D: .

DNA: TGCAGTGCTAAAAAGACTCGGGAGCTTTGGGATACGCAGTATTTT
CDR3: CSAKKTRELWDTQYF
size: .
J: TRBJ2-3
V: TRBV20-1
D: .

DNA: TGTGCCAGCAGTGACTTAAGGGACAGGGCTAATGAAAAACTGTTTTTT
CDR3: CASSDLRDRANEKLFF
size: .
J: TRBJ1-4
V: TRBV25-1
D: TRBD1

DNA: TGTGCCATCAGTGAGTACAGCACAGATACGCAGTATTTT
CDR3: CAISEYSTDTQYF
size: .
J: TRBJ2-3
V: TRBV10-3
D: .

DNA: TGCGCCAGCAGCTTGGTACAGGGGGGCGAGGAGCAGTACTTC
CDR3: CASSLVQGGEEQYF
size: .
J: TRBJ2-5
V: TRBV5-1
D: TRBD1

DNA: TGTGCCAGCAGCTTAGCGGGCTACAGGGTCCCGCATAAGGACTATGGCTACACCTTC
CDR3: CASSLAGYRVPHKDYGYTF
size: .
J: TRBJ1-2
V: TRBV7-9
D: .

DNA: TGCGCCAGCAGCCAAGATCGGCGGGGCTTAGCCGGGGAGCTGTTTTTT
CDR3: CASSQDRRGLAGELFF
size: .
J: TRBJ2-2
V: TRBV4-3
D: .

DNA: TGTGCCAGCAGCGACGGGCAAAATGGTCGGGAGACCCAGTACTTC
CDR3: CASSDGQNGRETQYF
size: few
J: TRBJ2-5
V: TRBV11-2
D: .

DNA: TGCGCCAGCAGCCTTGACAGGGTGGGGGTTGGCTACACCTTC
CDR3: CASSLDRVGVGYTF
size: .
J: TRBJ1-2
V: TRBV4-1
D: TRBD1

DNA: TGTGCCACCAGCTTGAAAGATACGCAGTATTTT
CDR3: CATSLKDTQYF
size: once
J: TRBJ2-3
V: TRBV15
D: .

DNA: TGTGCCAGCAGATGGACCTCTGGGGCCAACGTCCTGACTTTC
CDR3: CASRWTSGANVLTF
size: .
J: TRBJ2-6
V: TRBV27
D: .

DNA: TGTGCCAGCAGTTACTCTGTGAGCAGGGTCGCAGATACGCAGTATTTT
CDR3: CASSYSVSRVADTQYF
size: .
J: TRBJ2-3
V: TRBV6-6
D: .

DNA: TGTGCCAGCACCTCGAGCTCCTACGAGCAGTACTTC
CDR3: CASTSSSYEQYF
size: .
J: TRBJ2-7
V: TRBV6-6
D: .